The 2 T cell receptor beta chains below were found in one sample sequenced in a study of shared clonotypes between healthy human individuals. Profiling relied on immunoSEQ multiplex PCR, and the TCRdb table lists in-frame clones only, not all of them. The table records over a million clones, approximately 98% of them present only once. Sequences were obtained from naive CD4+ T cells sorted from blood. Subset: CD45RA+ positively selected. All receptors derive from a man younger than 40 in good health.

The gene calls are TRBV19 and TRBJ1-1, with D unclear. There are 13 residues in the CDR3. CDR1 is LNHDA and CDR2 is SQIVND in the germline V gene (reference sequence). Trimming took 5 bases from V and 3 from J, leaving 10 bases between them. The CDR3 DNA reads TGTGCCAGTAGTGTTGCCTGGGACACTGAAGCTTTCTTT. This translates into CASSVAWDTEAFF. The variable domain in full, completed from reference TRBV19 and TRBJ1-1, reads DGGITQSPKYLFRKEGQNVTLSCEQNLNHDAMYWYRQDPGQGLRLIYYSQIVNDFQKGDIAEGYSVSREKKESFPLTVTSAQKNPTAFYLCASSVAWDTEAFFGQGTRLTVV.

This chain links TRBV7-3 with TRBJ2-3; a possible D gene is TRBD2 (6 bases). With 5 bases removed from V and 5 bases from J, the gap between germline ends came to 14 bases. The germline V gene encodes CDR1 SGHTA and CDR2 FQGTGA. The CDR3 is 14 amino acids. CDR3 sequence: CASSKSVAVDTQYF. In DNA form, the CDR3 reads TGTGCCAGCAGCAAGTCTGTAGCGGTAGATACGCAGTATTTT.